One and the same sample provided the 27 T cell receptor beta chains below, sequenced in a study of blood T cell repertoires in COVID-19. Clones were sequenced by immunoSEQ multiplex PCR, and TCRdb holds only the in-frame ones, with some missing. The data contain 270,000 or so clones, roughly 84% of them seen just once; the ten biggest clones take up roughly 3.1%. Sequenced material: peripheral blood. Source of these receptors: a young woman with acute or convalescent COVID-19.

This chain links TRBV6-5 with TRBJ2-5; D is perhaps TRBD2 (6 bases). V lost 0 bases and J lost 5, with 10 bases in between. This CDR3 is 14 amino acids long. Germline CDR1 reads MNHEY; CDR2 reads SVGAGI. The CDR3 sequence is CASSYSGGDETQYF. The CDR3 DNA is TGTGCCAGCAGTTACTCGGGCGGGGACGAGACCCAGTACTTC.

V is TRBV24-1 and J is TRBJ2-1, with D possibly being TRBD1 (5 bases). Germline V gene lookup returns CDR1 KGHDR and CDR2 SFDVKD. The V gene lost 4 bases and the J gene lost 3 bases, with 12 bases spanning the gap. This CDR3 has 15 amino acids. The CDR3 DNA sequence: TGTGCCACCAGTGACGCCACAGGTAACTACAATGAGCAGTTCTTC. Protein: CATSDATGNYNEQFF.

This clone appeared a few times. This chain joins TRBV7-2 and TRBJ1-3; TRBD1 is a possible D gene (5 bases). Germline-derived CDR1 and CDR2 are SGHTA and FQGNSA. The CDR3 consists of 15 residues. V was cut by 0 bases and J by 1 base, with 7 bases left in between. CDR3 protein: CASSLAGRSGNTIYF. The CDR3 DNA sequence: TGTGCCAGCAGCTTAGCGGGGCGGTCTGGAAACACCATATATTTT.

The J gene is TRBJ2-7, the V gene TRBV11-1; D uncertain. Trimming took 1 base from V and 2 from J, leaving 12 bases between them. Germline assignment: CDR1 SGHAT and CDR2 FQDESV (reference sequence). The CDR3 loop spans 15 amino acids. The CDR3 DNA sequence: TGTGCCAGCAGCTTAGATTACACAACAGCCTACGAGCAGTACTTC. Residues: CASSLDYTTAYEQYF.

A single count supports this clone. The chain employs TRBV28 and TRBJ2-3, with 11 nucleotides matching TRBD2. Germline trimming cut 4 bases from V and 4 bases from J; bases unmatched to any gene: 10. There are 17 residues in the CDR3. Germline CDR1 and CDR2: MDHEN and SYDVKM. In DNA, the CDR3 is TGTGCCAGCAGTTCAAAACCGGGACTAGCGGCCTCAGATACGCAGTATTTT. The encoded protein is CASSSKPGLAASDTQYF.

V is TRBV29-1 and J is TRBJ2-1; D is unresolved. CDR3 length: 13 amino acids. The germline V gene encodes CDR1 SQVTM and CDR2 ANQGSEA. Between the trimmed V and J ends, which lost 3 bases and 4 bases, there was a span of 10 bases. The CDR3 DNA reads as TGCAGCGTTGATCGGGTTCGGTACAATGAGCAGTTCTTC. It encodes CSVDRVRYNEQFF.

The chain joins TRBV5-6 to TRBJ2-7, with D tentatively TRBD2 (5 bases). CDR1 and CDR2 from the germline V gene are SGHDT and YYEEEE. Trimming cost V 6 bases and J 6 bases, with 19 bases left between them. This CDR3 has 14 residues. The CDR3 coding sequence is TGTGCCAGCATGATTGCCGGGATAAACGGCGAGCAGTACTTC. Translating it yields CASMIAGINGEQYF.

The CDR3: CASSTPPGQPNEKLFF. The CDR3 coding sequence is TGTGCCAGCAGCACCCCACCGGGACAGCCGAATGAAAAACTGTTTTTT. The rearrangement links TRBV7-9 to TRBJ1-4; TRBD1 matches 7 bases. The CDR3 is 16 amino acids. V dropped 5 bases and J dropped 5; count of bases not matched to a gene: 11. Germline V gene lookup returns CDR1 SEHNR and CDR2 FQNEAQ (reference sequence).

The V and J genes are TRBV3-1 (or the pseudogene TRBV3-2) and TRBJ2-4; 12 positions match TRBD2. Germline CDR1 is LGHDT and CDR2 is YNNKEL (reference sequence). The CDR3 sequence is 20 residues long. Germline trimming cut 1 base from V and 0 bases from J; bases unmatched to any gene: 10. The DNA of the CDR3 is TGTGCCAGCAGCCAAGGGGAGACTAGCGGGAGAGGACTAGCCAAAAACATTCAGTACTTC. Translating it yields CASSQGETSGRGLAKNIQYF.

This clone occurred a few times. This chain uses TRBV19 with TRBJ2-7; the match to TRBD2 covers 8 bases. The trim removed 5 bases at V and 2 bases at J, leaving 2 bases unmatched. The CDR3 length is 13 residues. CDR1 LNHDA and CDR2 SQIVND come from the germline V gene (reference sequence). The CDR3 spells CASSLGLAYEQYF. CDR3 DNA: TGTGCCAGTAGTTTGGGACTAGCCTACGAGCAGTACTTC.

This rearrangement joins TRBV7-6 to TRBJ1-3; 7 bases agree with TRBD1. This CDR3 comprises 15 residues. Germline CDR1 and CDR2: SGHVS and FNYEAQ. The trim removed 5 bases at V and 2 bases at J, leaving 6 bases unmatched. CDR3 region: CASSHNTGAGNTIYF. Written as DNA, the CDR3 is TGTGCCAGCAGCCATAATACAGGGGCTGGAAACACCATATATTTT.

This clone has just a few counts. The rearrangement joins TRBV27 to TRBJ1-5; D is ambiguous. Germline CDR1 is MNHEY and CDR2 is SMNVEV (reference sequence). This CDR3 is built from 15 residues. V gave up 8 bases and J gave up 3 bases, with 17 bases separating them. The DNA of the CDR3 is TGTGCCAGCCGAACCGTCTCGGGGATCAATCAGCCCCAGCATTTT. The encoded protein is CASRTVSGINQPQHF.

V and J are TRBV4-2 and TRBJ2-1; D possibly corresponds to TRBD2 (6 bases). Trimming left V 8 bases short and J 6 bases short, with 14 bases between. Looked up from germline, CDR1 is LGHNA and CDR2 is YNFKEQ. There are 13 residues in the CDR3. CDR3 sequence: CASYPGAGNEQFF. The CDR3 DNA sequence: TGTGCCAGCTATCCGGGAGCCGGCAATGAGCAGTTCTTC.

The count of this clone is one. The J gene is TRBJ2-4, the V gene TRBV5-1; TRBD1 aligns across 9 bases. With V trimmed by 4 bases and J by 6 bases, 11 bases remained unmatched. Looked up from germline, CDR1 is SGHRS and CDR2 is YFSETQ. This CDR3 spans 16 amino acids. The CDR3 here is CASSHVDRGDRNIQYF. The CDR3 bases are TGCGCCAGCAGCCACGTCGACAGGGGGGATAGAAACATTCAGTACTTC.

The CDR3 DNA reads as TGCGCCAGCAGCTCCCGGACAGGGACCCTTAACTATGGCTACACCTTC. It codes for CASSSRTGTLNYGYTF. V gene TRBV5-1 combines with J gene TRBJ1-2; TRBD1 matches 8 bases. The CDR3 totals 16 residues. Germline CDR1 is SGHRS and CDR2 is YFSETQ. Trimming removed 3 bases from V and 1 base from J; junction bases left unmatched: 8.

The V gene is TRBV6-5, the J gene TRBJ2-7, with D tentatively TRBD1 (6 bases). Trimming took 6 bases from V and 1 from J, leaving 10 bases between them. The CDR3 totals 13 residues. CDR1 and CDR2 from the germline V gene are MNHEY and SVGAGI. The CDR3 region has the DNA TGTGCCAGCAGCCCACAGGGATCCTACGAGCAGTACTTC. Protein product: CASSPQGSYEQYF.

This chain connects TRBV3-1 (or the pseudogene TRBV3-2) to TRBJ1-2; D is unclear. V lost 6 bases to trimming and J lost 4 bases, with 12 bases between them. Germline CDR1 and CDR2: LGHDT and YNNKEL (reference sequence). This CDR3 has 13 residues. The CDR3 is CASSFDTSYGYTF. In DNA, the CDR3 is TGTGCCAGCAGTTTCGACACGTCCTATGGCTACACCTTC.

This chain joins TRBV19 and TRBJ2-2; possibly TRBD2 for D (6 bases). CDR3 length: 16 amino acids. Germline V lookup: CDR1 LNHDA, CDR2 SQIVND (reference sequence). V shed 5 bases and J shed 2 bases, with 15 bases lying between them. The CDR3 reads CASSYIPGLNTGELFF. The CDR3 DNA follows: TGTGCCAGTAGTTACATACCGGGACTCAACACCGGGGAGCTGTTTTTT.

V is TRBV6-5 and J is TRBJ1-4, with D maybe TRBD1 (6 bases). V dropped 6 bases and J dropped 8 bases, with 19 bases sitting between them. This CDR3 is built from 15 residues. The germline CDR1 and CDR2 sequences are MNHEY and SVGAGI. CDR3 coding DNA: TGTGCCAGCAGAGATACAGGGCCGGTGGAAGAAAAACTGTTTTTT. Translation gives CASRDTGPVEEKLFF.

The chain is built from TRBV5-6 and TRBJ2-7; 7 bases align to TRBD1. Germline assignment: CDR1 SGHDT and CDR2 YYEEEE. The CDR3 sequence is 15 residues long. Trimming took 4 bases from V and 3 from J; bases not matched to a gene: 10. The CDR3 DNA is TGTGCCAGCAGCCCCGCGGCACAGGGGTTCTACGAGCAGTACTTC. It translates to CASSPAAQGFYEQYF.

This clone was seen more than once but under ten times. The CDR3 spells CASSLSFEAFF. The CDR3 DNA reads TGTGCCAGCAGCTTATCCTTTGAAGCTTTCTTT. This chain links TRBV11-2 with TRBJ1-1; D gene uncertain. The CDR3 spans 11 residues. Trimming took 2 bases from V and 7 from J, leaving 5 bases between them. Germline V gives CDR1 SGHAT, CDR2 FQNNGV. Full variable domain (rest looked up from reference TRBV11-2 and TRBJ1-1): EAGVAQSPRYKIIEKRQSVAFWCNPISGHATLYWYQQILGQGPKLLIQFQNNGVVDDSQLPKDRFSAERLKGVDSTLKIQPAKLEDSAVYLCASSLSFEAFFGQGTRLTVV.

The chain employs TRBV29-1 and TRBJ2-3, with D possibly being TRBD1 (6 bases). The V gene lost 6 bases and the J gene lost 2 bases, with 15 bases spanning the gap. In germline, CDR1 is SQVTM, CDR2 ANQGSEA. The CDR3 is 14 amino acids. CDR3 coding DNA: TGCAGCGTCGAGGGGGAAACCCCCACAGATACGCAGTATTTT. Residues: CSVEGETPTDTQYF.

V gene TRBV5-6 combines with J gene TRBJ1-5; D not resolved. CDR3 length: 16 amino acids. CDR1 is SGHDT, CDR2 YYEEEE, per germline. V shed 3 bases and J shed 1 base, with 14 bases lying between them. The CDR3 loop reads CASSWSLGGSNQPQHF. The CDR3 coding sequence is TGTGCCAGCAGCTGGAGCTTGGGTGGCAGCAATCAGCCCCAGCATTTT.

The chain is built from TRBV28 and TRBJ2-7, with D perhaps TRBD2 (5 bases). From germline, CDR1 is MDHEN and CDR2 SYDVKM. Deletions cut 5 bases from V and 4 bases from J, with 18 bases between. The CDR3 consists of 15 residues. CDR3 residues: CASSTLSGVNYEQYF. The CDR3 DNA sequence: TGTGCCAGCAGTACCCTAAGCGGCGTGAATTACGAGCAGTACTTC.

This chain's CDR3 is CASSLSFSQPQYEQYF. CDR3 nucleotide sequence: TGCGCCAGCAGCTTGTCGTTTTCACAGCCCCAATACGAGCAGTACTTC. The chain is built from TRBV5-1 and TRBJ2-7; D is unclear. With 1 base removed from V and 4 bases from J, the gap between germline ends came to 18 bases. The CDR3 is made up of 16 amino acids. The germline gives CDR1 SGHRS, CDR2 YFSETQ.

V usage is TRBV7-9 and J usage is TRBJ1-1; tentatively, D is TRBD1 (5 bases). CDR3 length equals 13 residues. V gave up 4 bases and J gave up 8 bases, with 14 bases separating them. From germline, CDR1 is SEHNR and CDR2 FQNEAQ (reference sequence). DNA of the CDR3: TGTGCCAGCAGCTCGGCAGGGTATTCCGAAGCTTTCTTT. Translation: CASSSAGYSEAFF. Variable domain in full (rest from reference TRBV7-9 and TRBJ1-1): DTGVSQNPRHKITKRGQNVTFRCDPISEHNRLYWYRQTLGQGPEFLTYFQNEAQLEKSRLLSDRFSAERPKGSFSTLEIQRTEQGDSAMYLCASSSAGYSEAFFGQGTRLTVV.

This chain links TRBV7-3 with TRBJ1-2; tentatively, D is TRBD1 (6 bases). Germline V gene sequence: CDR1 SGHTA, CDR2 FQGTGA. V was pared by 3 bases and J by 3 bases, with 8 bases between. The length of the CDR3 is 13 residues. This CDR3 reads CASSLDSDYGYTF. CDR3 in DNA: TGTGCCAGCAGCTTGGACAGCGACTATGGCTACACCTTC.